The TCR beta chain described here comes from a study of CD8+CD57+ T cells in acquired aplastic anemia. Study context: CD4+ and CD8+ cells, once sorted, gave DNA averaging about 3 ug. Whole-study results and caveats: Significant differences in CD8+ Simpson's diversity were not observed between patients and controls.

Trimming stripped 1 base from V and 9 bases from J, with 13 bases between. Looked up from germline, CDR1 is SGHAT and CDR2 is FQNNGV. The CDR3 is made up of 14 amino acids. Researchers used genomic DNA as the template to profile TCR beta VDJ and CDR3. TCRdb used MiXCR to reprocess the reads, holding one entry per CDR3 protein. The repertoire consists of 150,000 to 200,000 distinct CDR3 sequences, with around half occurring once and the leading ten covering about 1.8%. Sequencing involved patients with CD8+CD57+ cell expansion previously shown by flow cytometry. Patients were therapy-naive when their blood was sampled. This clonotype occurred many times. Its matching antigen is unknown.

This TCR was sampled from a human donor with aplastic anemia. Sequencing was done on a sample of sorted CD4+, CD8+, or CD8+CD57+ T cells (not recorded which) from PBMCs. This chain uses TRBV11-2 with TRBJ2-1, with D tentatively TRBD2 (5 bases). CDR3 amino acids: CASSLVPGSVEQFF. The CDR3 bases are TGTGCCAGCAGCTTAGTCCCGGGGTCGGTTGAGCAGTTCTTC.